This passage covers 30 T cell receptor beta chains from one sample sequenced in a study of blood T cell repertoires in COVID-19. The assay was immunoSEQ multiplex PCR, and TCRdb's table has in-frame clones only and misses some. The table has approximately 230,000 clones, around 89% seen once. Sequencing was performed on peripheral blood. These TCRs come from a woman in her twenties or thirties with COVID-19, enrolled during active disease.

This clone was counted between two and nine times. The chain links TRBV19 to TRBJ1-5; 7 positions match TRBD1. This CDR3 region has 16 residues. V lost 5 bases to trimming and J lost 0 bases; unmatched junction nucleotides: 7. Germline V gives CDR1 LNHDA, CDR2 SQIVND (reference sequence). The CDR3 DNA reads TGTGCCAGTAGTTGGGGGACAGTTAATAGCAATCAGCCCCAGCATTTT. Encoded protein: CASSWGTVNSNQPQHF.

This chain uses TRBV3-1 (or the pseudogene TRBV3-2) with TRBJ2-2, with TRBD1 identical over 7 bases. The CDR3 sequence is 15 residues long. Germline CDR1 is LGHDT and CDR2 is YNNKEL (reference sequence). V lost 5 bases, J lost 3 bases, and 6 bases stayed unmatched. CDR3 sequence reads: CASSTGVLDTGELFF. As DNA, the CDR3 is TGTGCCAGCAGCACAGGGGTATTGGACACCGGGGAGCTGTTTTTT.

DNA of the CDR3: TGTGCCAGTAGTACCAATCCCCCCGAGACAGGGTCCCCCTCTGGGGCCAACGTCCTGACTTTC. Residues: CASSTNPPETGSPSGANVLTF. The chain carries TRBV19 and TRBJ2-6, with 7 bases aligning to TRBD1. The CDR3 covers 21 residues. Germline-derived CDR1 and CDR2 are LNHDA and SQIVND (reference sequence). V was clipped by 4 bases and J by 0 bases; unmatched bases: 18.

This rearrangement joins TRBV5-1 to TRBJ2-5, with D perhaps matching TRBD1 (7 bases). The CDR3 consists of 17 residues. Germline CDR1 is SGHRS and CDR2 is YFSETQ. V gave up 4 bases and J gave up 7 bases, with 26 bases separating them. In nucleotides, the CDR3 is TGCGCCAGCAGCCCCGTGCGGGGCCCAGGGGGTGAAGGGACCCAGTACTTC. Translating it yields CASSPVRGPGGEGTQYF.

The CDR3 reads CASSSTGETQYF. The CDR3 nucleotides are TGTGCCAGCAGCTCAACGGGGGAGACCCAGTACTTC. This chain links TRBV6-5 with TRBJ2-5; tentative D call: TRBD2 (5 bases). Germline CDR1 reads MNHEY; CDR2 reads SVGAGI. V lost 6 bases and J 5 bases, leaving 10 bases between the germline ends. The CDR3 has 12 residues.

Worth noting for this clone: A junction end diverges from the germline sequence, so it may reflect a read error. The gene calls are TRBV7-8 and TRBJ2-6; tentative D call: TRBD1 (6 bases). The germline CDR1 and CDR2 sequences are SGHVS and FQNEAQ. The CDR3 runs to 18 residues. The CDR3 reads CVSSGDRFPTSGANVLTF. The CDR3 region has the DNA TGTGTCAGCAGCGGAGACAGGTTCCCGACCTCTGGGGCCAACGTCCTGACTTTC.

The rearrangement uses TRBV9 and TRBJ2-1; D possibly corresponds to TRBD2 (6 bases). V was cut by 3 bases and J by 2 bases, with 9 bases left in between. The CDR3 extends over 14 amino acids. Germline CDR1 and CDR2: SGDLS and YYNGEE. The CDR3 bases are TGTGCCAGCAGCGGGACTACCCCCTACAATGAGCAGTTCTTC. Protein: CASSGTTPYNEQFF. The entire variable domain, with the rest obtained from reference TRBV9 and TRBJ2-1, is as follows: DSGVTQTPKHLITATGQRVTLRCSPRSGDLSVYWYQQSLDQGLQFLIQYYNGEERAKGNILERFSAQQFPDLHSELNLSSLELGDSALYFCASSGTTPYNEQFFGPGTRLTVL.

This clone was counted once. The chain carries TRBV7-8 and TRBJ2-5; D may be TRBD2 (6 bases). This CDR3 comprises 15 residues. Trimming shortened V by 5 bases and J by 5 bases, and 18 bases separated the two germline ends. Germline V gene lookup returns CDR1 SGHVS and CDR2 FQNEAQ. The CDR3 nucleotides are TGTGCCAGCAGCCGAGGTAGCGGAGTGAGGGAGACCCAGTACTTC. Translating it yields CASSRGSGVRETQYF.

Written as DNA, the CDR3 is TGTGCCAGCAGCCAGGCCGGGATGGGCTACACCTTC. The encoded protein is CASSQAGMGYTF. This chain links TRBV6-6 with TRBJ1-2; D is undetermined. Trimming removed 6 bases at V and 8 bases at J, with 13 bases between. Germline V gene sequence: CDR1 MNHNY, CDR2 SVGAGI (reference sequence). This CDR3 region has 12 residues.

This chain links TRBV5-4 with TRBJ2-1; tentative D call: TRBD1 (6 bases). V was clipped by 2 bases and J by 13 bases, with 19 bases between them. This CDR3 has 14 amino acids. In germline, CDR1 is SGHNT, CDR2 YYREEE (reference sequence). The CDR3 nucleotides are TGTGCCAGCAGCTTACCTACAGGGCCCGAGACTCAGTTCTTC. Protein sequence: CASSLPTGPETQFF.

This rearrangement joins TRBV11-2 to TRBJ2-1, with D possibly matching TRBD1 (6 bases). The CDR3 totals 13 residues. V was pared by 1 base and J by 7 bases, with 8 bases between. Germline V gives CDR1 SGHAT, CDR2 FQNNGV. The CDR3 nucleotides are TGTGCCAGCAGCTTAGGGGGGCGAAATGAGCAGTTCTTC. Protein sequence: CASSLGGRNEQFF.

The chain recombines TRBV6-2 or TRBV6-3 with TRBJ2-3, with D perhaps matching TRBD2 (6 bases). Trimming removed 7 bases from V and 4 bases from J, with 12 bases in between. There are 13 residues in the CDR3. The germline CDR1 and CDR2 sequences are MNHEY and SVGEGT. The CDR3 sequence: CASTPEGSDTQYF. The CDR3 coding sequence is TGTGCCAGCACCCCGGAGGGGTCAGATACGCAGTATTTT.

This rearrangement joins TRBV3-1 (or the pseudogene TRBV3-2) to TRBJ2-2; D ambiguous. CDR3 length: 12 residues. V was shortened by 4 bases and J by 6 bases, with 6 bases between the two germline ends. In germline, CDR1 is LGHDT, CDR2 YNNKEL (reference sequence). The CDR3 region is CASSPLSGELFF. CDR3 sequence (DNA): TGTGCCAGCAGCCCCTTATCCGGGGAGCTGTTTTTT.

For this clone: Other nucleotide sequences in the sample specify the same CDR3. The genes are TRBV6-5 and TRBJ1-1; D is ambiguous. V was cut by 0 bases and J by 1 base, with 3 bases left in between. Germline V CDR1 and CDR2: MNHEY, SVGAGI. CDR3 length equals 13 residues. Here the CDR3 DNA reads TGTGCCAGCAGTTACTCTCAGAACACTGAAGCTTTCTTT. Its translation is CASSYSQNTEAFF.

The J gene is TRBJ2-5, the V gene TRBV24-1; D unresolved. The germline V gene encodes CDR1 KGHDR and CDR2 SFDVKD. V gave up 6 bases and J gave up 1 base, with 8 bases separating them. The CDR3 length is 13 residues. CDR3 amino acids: CATSSNFQETQYF. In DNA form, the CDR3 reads TGTGCCACCAGTTCCAATTTCCAAGAGACCCAGTACTTC.

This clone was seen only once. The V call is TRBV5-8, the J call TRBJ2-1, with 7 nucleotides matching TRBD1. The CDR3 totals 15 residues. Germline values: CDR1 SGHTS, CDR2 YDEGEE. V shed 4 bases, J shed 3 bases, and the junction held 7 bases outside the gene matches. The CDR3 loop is CASSQGTDYYNEQFF. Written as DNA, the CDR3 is TGTGCCAGCAGCCAGGGGACAGACTACTACAATGAGCAGTTCTTC.

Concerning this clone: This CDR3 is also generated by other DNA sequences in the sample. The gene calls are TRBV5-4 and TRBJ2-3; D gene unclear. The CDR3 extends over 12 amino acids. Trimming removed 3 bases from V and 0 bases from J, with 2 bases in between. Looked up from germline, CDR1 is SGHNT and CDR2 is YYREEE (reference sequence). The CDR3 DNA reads TGTGCCAGCAGCTCAAGCACAGATACGCAGTATTTT. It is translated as CASSSSTDTQYF.

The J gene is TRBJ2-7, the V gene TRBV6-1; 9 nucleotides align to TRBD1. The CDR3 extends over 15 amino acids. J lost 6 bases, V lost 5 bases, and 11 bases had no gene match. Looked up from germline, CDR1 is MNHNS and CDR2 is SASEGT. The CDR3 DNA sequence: TGTGCCAGCAGTAAACCGGGACAGGGAGCTCGCGAGCAGTACTTC. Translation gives CASSKPGQGAREQYF.

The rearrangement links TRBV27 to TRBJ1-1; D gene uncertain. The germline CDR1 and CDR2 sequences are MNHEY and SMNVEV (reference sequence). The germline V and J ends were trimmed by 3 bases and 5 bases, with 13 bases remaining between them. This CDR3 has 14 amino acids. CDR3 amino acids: CASSLRHLSTEAFF. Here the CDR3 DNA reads TGTGCCAGCAGTTTGCGTCACTTGTCGACTGAAGCTTTCTTT.

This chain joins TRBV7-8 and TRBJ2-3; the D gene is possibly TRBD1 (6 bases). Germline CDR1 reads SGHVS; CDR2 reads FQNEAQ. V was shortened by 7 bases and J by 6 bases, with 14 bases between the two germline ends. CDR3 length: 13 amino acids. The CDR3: CASNIDRTDTQYF. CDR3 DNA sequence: TGTGCCAGCAACATTGACAGGACCGATACGCAGTATTTT.

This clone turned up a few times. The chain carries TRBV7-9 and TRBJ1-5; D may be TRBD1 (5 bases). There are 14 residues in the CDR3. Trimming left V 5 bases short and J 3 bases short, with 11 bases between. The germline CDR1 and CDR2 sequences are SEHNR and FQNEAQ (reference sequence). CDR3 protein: CASSPVGVNQPQHF. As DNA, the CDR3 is TGTGCCAGCAGCCCCGTAGGGGTCAATCAGCCCCAGCATTTT.

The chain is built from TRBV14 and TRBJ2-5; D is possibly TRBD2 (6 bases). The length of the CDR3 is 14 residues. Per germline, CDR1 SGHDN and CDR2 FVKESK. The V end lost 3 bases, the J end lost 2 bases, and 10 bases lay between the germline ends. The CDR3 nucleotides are TGTGCCAGCAGCCAGGGGGGAGCGCAAGAGACCCAGTACTTC. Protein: CASSQGGAQETQYF.

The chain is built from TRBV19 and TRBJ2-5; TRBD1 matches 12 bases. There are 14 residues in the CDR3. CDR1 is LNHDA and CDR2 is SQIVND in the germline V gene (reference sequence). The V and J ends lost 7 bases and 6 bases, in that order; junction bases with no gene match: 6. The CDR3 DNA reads TGTGCCAGTAAAGGGACAGGGGGCGGTAAGACCCAGTACTTC. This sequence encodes CASKGTGGGKTQYF.

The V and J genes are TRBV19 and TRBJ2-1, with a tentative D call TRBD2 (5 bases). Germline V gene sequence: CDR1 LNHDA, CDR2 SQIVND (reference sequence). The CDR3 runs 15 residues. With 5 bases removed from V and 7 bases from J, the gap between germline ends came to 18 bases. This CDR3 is CASSLAPGGLNEQFF. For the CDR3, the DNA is TGTGCCAGTAGTCTCGCACCAGGTGGACTGAATGAGCAGTTCTTC.

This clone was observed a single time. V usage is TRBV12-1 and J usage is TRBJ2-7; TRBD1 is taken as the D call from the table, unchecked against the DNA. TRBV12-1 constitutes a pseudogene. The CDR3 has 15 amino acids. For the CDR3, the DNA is TGTGCCAGCAGCTGTAGGGGGAAAAGCTCCTACGAGCAGTACGTC. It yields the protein CASSCRGKSSYEQYV.

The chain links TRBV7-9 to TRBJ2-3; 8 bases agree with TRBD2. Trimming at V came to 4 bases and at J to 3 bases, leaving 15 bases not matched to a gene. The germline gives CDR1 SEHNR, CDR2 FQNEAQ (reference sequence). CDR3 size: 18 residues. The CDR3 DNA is TGTGCCAGCAGCTCGCGAATTTCCCGGGGGGGCAGGACAGATACGCAGTATTTT. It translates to CASSSRISRGGRTDTQYF.

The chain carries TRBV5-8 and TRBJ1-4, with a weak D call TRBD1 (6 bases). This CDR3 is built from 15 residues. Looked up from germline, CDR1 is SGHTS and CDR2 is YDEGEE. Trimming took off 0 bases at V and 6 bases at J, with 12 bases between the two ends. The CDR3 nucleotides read TGTGCCAGCAGCTTGGAGGGGGTCGGCCATGAAAAACTGTTTTTT. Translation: CASSLEGVGHEKLFF.

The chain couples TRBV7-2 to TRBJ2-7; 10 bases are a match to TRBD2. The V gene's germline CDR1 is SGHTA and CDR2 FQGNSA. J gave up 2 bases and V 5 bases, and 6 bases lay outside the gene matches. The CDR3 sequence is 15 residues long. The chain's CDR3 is CASSTRTSGTYEQYF. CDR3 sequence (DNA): TGTGCCAGCAGCACCCGGACTAGCGGAACCTACGAGCAGTACTTC.

The CDR3 DNA sequence: TGCGCCAGCAGCCCGGGACTACTGAACACCGGGGAGCTGTTTTTT. Residues: CASSPGLLNTGELFF. The V gene is TRBV5-1, the J gene TRBJ2-2; 7 bases fit TRBD2. The CDR3 is made up of 15 amino acids. V was pared by 4 bases and J by 1 base, with 4 bases of the junction left unmatched. The V gene's germline CDR1 is SGHRS and CDR2 YFSETQ. Full variable domain (outside the CDR3, taken from reference TRBV5-1 and TRBJ2-2): KAGVTQTPRYLIKTRGQQVTLSCSPISGHRSVSWYQQTPGQGLQFLFEYFSETQRNKGNFPGRFSGRQFSNSRSEMNVSTLELGDSALYLCASSPGLLNTGELFFGEGSRLTVL.

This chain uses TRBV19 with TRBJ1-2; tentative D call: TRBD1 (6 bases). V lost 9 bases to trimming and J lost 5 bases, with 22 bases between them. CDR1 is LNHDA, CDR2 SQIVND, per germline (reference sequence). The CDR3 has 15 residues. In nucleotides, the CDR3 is TGTGCCAGCCACGCCTCTTACAGGGCTGGATATGGCTACACCTTC. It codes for CASHASYRAGYGYTF. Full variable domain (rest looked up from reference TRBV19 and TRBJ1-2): DGGITQSPKYLFRKEGQNVTLSCEQNLNHDAMYWYRQDPGQGLRLIYYSQIVNDFQKGDIAEGYSVSREKKESFPLTVTSAQKNPTAFYLCASHASYRAGYGYTFGSGTRLTVV.